The 27 T cell receptor beta chains below come from one sample, sequenced in a study of blood T cell repertoires in COVID-19. TCRdb's table, derived via immunoSEQ multiplex PCR, lists solely in-frame clones and lacks some. In the table there are fewer than 300,000 clones, 90% to 95% of which are singletons. The sample comprised peripheral blood. These TCRs come from a woman in her thirties with COVID-19, enrolled during active disease.

CDR3 DNA sequence: TGCGCCAGCAGCCAAGATCATGGCAGGGAGGCGACAGATACGCAGTATTTT. Encoded protein: CASSQDHGREATDTQYF. The V gene is TRBV4-1, the J gene TRBJ2-3; D possibly corresponds to TRBD2 (6 bases). This CDR3 contains 17 residues. V was pared by 0 bases and J by 3 bases, with 16 bases between. CDR1 is MGHRA, CDR2 YSYEKL, per germline.

The chain is built from TRBV9 and TRBJ2-3; TRBD2 agrees at 10 bases. The ends lost 0 bases at V and 4 bases at J; junction bases unmatched: 5. The CDR3 covers 16 residues. The germline V gene encodes CDR1 SGDLS and CDR2 YYNGEE. CDR3 loop: CASSVGLAGVSDTQYF. The CDR3 nucleotides are TGTGCCAGCAGCGTAGGTCTAGCGGGAGTCTCAGATACGCAGTATTTT.

The chain combines TRBV10-3 with TRBJ2-1; D is uncertain. From germline, CDR1 is ENHRY and CDR2 SYGVKD. CDR3 length: 14 amino acids. The V and J ends lost 3 bases and 0 bases respectively, with 6 bases between them. The CDR3 here is CAISDGGSYNEQFF. The CDR3 region has the DNA TGTGCCATCAGTGACGGCGGCTCCTACAATGAGCAGTTCTTC.

This clone appeared a single time. The chain recombines TRBV19 with TRBJ2-1; 9 positions match TRBD2. The CDR3 extends over 14 amino acids. Losses at the gene ends were 1 base for V and 16 bases for J; bases not matched to a gene: 11. Germline V gene lookup returns CDR1 LNHDA and CDR2 SQIVND (reference sequence). The CDR3 sequence is CASSIGGLAGSLFF. CDR3 sequence (DNA): TGTGCCAGTAGTATAGGGGGTCTAGCGGGGTCGTTATTCTTC. The complete variable domain, with remaining parts taken from reference TRBV19 and TRBJ2-1, reads DGGITQSPKYLFRKEGQNVTLSCEQNLNHDAMYWYRQDPGQGLRLIYYSQIVNDFQKGDIAEGYSVSREKKESFPLTVTSAQKNPTAFYLCASSIGGLAGSLFFGPGTRLTVL.

The CDR3 here is CATSRDDRGDQPQHF. CDR3 nucleotide sequence: TGTGCCACCAGCAGAGACGACAGGGGAGACCAGCCCCAGCATTTT. The genes are TRBV15 and TRBJ1-5; 8 nucleotides align to TRBD1. With V trimmed by 0 bases and J by 7 bases, 5 bases remained unmatched. The CDR3 totals 15 residues. Per germline, CDR1 LNHNV and CDR2 YYDKDF (reference sequence).

Turning to this clone: The same CDR3 arises from other DNA sequences in this sample as well. The chain has TRBV19 and TRBJ2-6, with D unresolved. The ends were cut back, 0 bases at V and 1 base at J, with 4 bases in the middle. Germline assignment: CDR1 LNHDA and CDR2 SQIVND (reference sequence). There are 15 residues in the CDR3. CDR3 protein: CASSIDSSGANVLTF. As DNA, the CDR3 is TGTGCCAGTAGTATAGATTCTTCTGGGGCCAACGTCCTGACTTTC.

This chain links TRBV6-4 with TRBJ1-5; 9 nucleotides match TRBD1. Germline CDR1 and CDR2: MRHNA and SNTAGT. Unmatched junction bases numbered 4, after V lost 6 bases and J lost 4 bases. CDR3 length: 14 residues. The CDR3 DNA sequence: TGTGCCAGCAGCCCAGACAGGGGGAATCAGCCCCAGCATTTT. Translation: CASSPDRGNQPQHF.

A note on this clone: Other DNA sequences within the sample encode an identical CDR3. The gene calls are TRBV30 and TRBJ2-5, with a tentative D call TRBD2 (6 bases). Germline CDR1 reads GTSNPN; CDR2 reads SVGIG (reference sequence). The CDR3 runs 13 residues. Trimming shortened V by 5 bases and J by 2 bases, and 12 bases separated the two germline ends. This CDR3 reads CAWAGGLQETQYF. The CDR3 nucleotides are TGTGCCTGGGCAGGCGGACTACAAGAGACCCAGTACTTC. Filled out from reference TRBV30 and TRBJ2-5, the complete variable domain reads SQTIHQWPATLVQPVGSPLSLECTVEGTSNPNLYWYRQAAGRGLQLLFYSVGIGQISSEVPQNLSASRPQDRQFILSSKKLLLSDSGFYLCAWAGGLQETQYFGPGTRLLVL.

V is TRBV2 and J is TRBJ2-7, with D tentatively TRBD2 (6 bases). The CDR3 consists of 17 residues. V was clipped by 0 bases and J by 2 bases, with 17 bases between them. The germline V gene encodes CDR1 SNHLY and CDR2 FYNNEI. CDR3 sequence reads: CASSEAEGSVRPYEQYF. The CDR3 bases are TGTGCCAGCAGTGAAGCGGAGGGTAGCGTGCGCCCCTACGAGCAGTACTTC.

This chain joins TRBV5-1 and TRBJ1-4; D uncertain. The V end was cut by 5 bases, the J end by 0 bases, with 11 bases between. CDR3 length: 15 residues. CDR1 is SGHRS and CDR2 is YFSETQ in the germline V gene. In DNA, the CDR3 is TGCGCCAGCAGGGCTTCCGTCGCAACTAATGAAAAACTGTTTTTT. Amino acid sequence: CASRASVATNEKLFF. The variable domain in full, with the rest retrieved from reference TRBV5-1 and TRBJ1-4, is KAGVTQTPRYLIKTRGQQVTLSCSPISGHRSVSWYQQTPGQGLQFLFEYFSETQRNKGNFPGRFSGRQFSNSRSEMNVSTLELGDSALYLCASRASVATNEKLFFGSGTQLSVL.

The chain joins TRBV7-6 to TRBJ2-7, with TRBD2 identical over 10 bases. The CDR3 spans 16 residues. Germline V CDR1 and CDR2: SGHVS, FNYEAQ. J lost 5 bases, V lost 1 base, and 8 bases had no gene match. The CDR3 DNA is TGTGCCAGCAGCTTAGAGGCTAGCGGGAGTCCCCACGAGCAGTACTTC. It translates to CASSLEASGSPHEQYF.

The gene calls are TRBV5-1 and TRBJ1-6; perhaps TRBD1 as D (6 bases). The CDR3 is made up of 15 amino acids. Germline V gene lookup returns CDR1 SGHRS and CDR2 YFSETQ. Deletions cut 0 bases from V and 8 bases from J, with 12 bases between. The CDR3 reads CASSLVAGVDSPLHF. For the CDR3, the DNA is TGCGCCAGCAGCTTGGTGGCAGGGGTGGATTCACCCCTCCACTTT.

CDR3 region: CASSRYKNSPLHF. CDR3 coding DNA: TGTGCCAGCTCGAGGTATAAGAATTCACCCCTCCACTTT. The chain joins TRBV6-5 to TRBJ1-6, with D unclear. The CDR3 is 13 residues long. Trimming pared 8 bases from V and 7 bases from J, leaving 12 bases between. CDR1 is MNHEY, CDR2 SVGAGI, per germline.

The rearrangement links TRBV6-5 to TRBJ1-1; no clear D. CDR1 and CDR2 from the germline V gene are MNHEY and SVGAGI. Trimming shortened V by 2 bases and J by 2 bases, and 6 bases separated the two germline ends. This CDR3 has 13 amino acids. The CDR3 DNA reads as TGTGCCAGCAGTTACGAGGGAAACACTGAAGCTTTCTTT. Protein sequence: CASSYEGNTEAFF.

In this sample, this clone turned up a few times. This chain connects TRBV2 to TRBJ2-5, with 7 bases identical to TRBD1. This CDR3 contains 16 residues. CDR1 is SNHLY, CDR2 FYNNEI, per germline. The V segment lost 6 bases and the J segment 5 bases; nucleotides outside the gene matches: 15. CDR3 residues: CASSLRGGAFRETQYF. CDR3 nucleotide sequence: TGTGCCAGCAGCCTCCGAGGGGGCGCGTTTAGGGAGACCCAGTACTTC.

The chain links TRBV9 to TRBJ1-1; D uncertain. The V end lost 0 bases, the J end lost 5 bases, and 11 bases lay between the germline ends. CDR1 and CDR2 (germline): SGDLS, YYNGEE. The CDR3 is 14 amino acids. CDR3 residues: CASSVVSGSTEAFF. The CDR3 DNA is TGTGCCAGCAGCGTAGTGAGCGGGTCGACTGAAGCTTTCTTT. Together with reference TRBV9 and TRBJ1-1, the CDR3 gives the full variable domain: DSGVTQTPKHLITATGQRVTLRCSPRSGDLSVYWYQQSLDQGLQFLIQYYNGEERAKGNILERFSAQQFPDLHSELNLSSLELGDSALYFCASSVVSGSTEAFFGQGTRLTVV.

The chain recombines TRBV7-2 with TRBJ1-2, with 11 bases identical to TRBD1. There are 15 residues in the CDR3. The germline CDR1 and CDR2 sequences are SGHTA and FQGNSA. After removal of 5 bases from V and 4 bases from J, the junction contained 6 bases not matched to a gene. The CDR3 loop is CASSPTGTGGYGYTF. The CDR3, as DNA: TGTGCCAGCAGCCCAACCGGGACAGGGGGCTATGGCTACACCTTC.

The chain has TRBV10-1 and TRBJ1-2; D possibly corresponds to TRBD1 (6 bases). Germline CDR1 reads WNHNN; CDR2 reads SYGVQD (reference sequence). This CDR3 is 15 amino acids long. The CDR3 region is CADPGGPRFIYGYTF. The CDR3 DNA follows: TGCGCGGACCCGGGGGGGCCCCGCTTCATCTATGGCTACACCTTC.

The V and J genes are TRBV5-1 and TRBJ1-1; no clear D gene. Trimming shortened V by 6 bases and J by 4 bases, and 7 bases separated the two germline ends. Per the germline V gene, CDR1 is SGHRS and CDR2 is YFSETQ. The CDR3 length is 11 residues. CDR3 in DNA: TGCGCCAGCAAGGAGAGCACTGAAGCTTTCTTT. This sequence encodes CASKESTEAFF.

V gene TRBV28 combines with J gene TRBJ2-1; D is undetermined. The CDR3 has 10 amino acids. Trimming stripped 5 bases from V and 9 bases from J, with 5 bases between. Germline V lookup: CDR1 MDHEN, CDR2 SYDVKM. CDR3 sequence (DNA): TGTGCCAGCAGTGGCCCTGAGCAGTTCTTC. Amino acids: CASSGPEQFF.

The rearrangement uses TRBV11-2 and TRBJ2-6; maybe TRBD2 (6 bases). The CDR3 runs 13 residues. Germline CDR1 SGHAT, CDR2 FQNNGV. The ends were cut back, 5 bases at V and 11 bases at J, with 13 bases in the middle. The CDR3 coding sequence is TGTGCCAGCAGCCCTAGCGTGGGGGACGTCCTGACTTTC. Its protein product is CASSPSVGDVLTF. Full variable domain (remainder filled in from reference TRBV11-2 and TRBJ2-6): EAGVAQSPRYKIIEKRQSVAFWCNPISGHATLYWYQQILGQGPKLLIQFQNNGVVDDSQLPKDRFSAERLKGVDSTLKIQPAKLEDSAVYLCASSPSVGDVLTFGAGSRLTVL.

The chain recombines TRBV3-1 (or the pseudogene TRBV3-2) with TRBJ2-7; TRBD2 matches 9 bases. V dropped 1 base and J dropped 2; count of bases not matched to a gene: 3. CDR3 length: 15 residues. Looked up from germline, CDR1 is LGHDT and CDR2 is YNNKEL (reference sequence). The CDR3 loop reads CASSQVSSGAYEQYF. CDR3 nucleotide sequence: TGTGCCAGCAGCCAAGTTTCTAGCGGGGCCTACGAGCAGTACTTC.

The chain carries TRBV24-1 and TRBJ2-1; TRBD2 matches 10 bases. This CDR3 has 16 residues. J was trimmed by 8 bases and V by 4 bases; bases with no gene match: 10. The germline V gene encodes CDR1 KGHDR and CDR2 SFDVKD. DNA of the CDR3: TGTGCCACCAGTGACCAGAGCGGGAGGGCCCTGGATGAGCAGTTCTTC. It specifies CATSDQSGRALDEQFF.

The chain links TRBV6-6 to TRBJ1-4; 7 bases line up with TRBD1. CDR3 length: 16 amino acids. The germline V gene has CDR1 MNHNY and CDR2 SVGAGI (reference sequence). V shed 0 bases and J 8 bases; nucleotides not matched to a gene: 9. DNA of the CDR3: TGTGCCAGCAGTTACTCGGCCCGGACAGGCGGGGAAAAACTGTTTTTT. Translating gives CASSYSARTGGEKLFF.

This clone was counted only a few times. The V call is TRBV5-1, the J call TRBJ2-7; 7 positions agree with TRBD1. Germline values: CDR1 SGHRS, CDR2 YFSETQ. V was clipped by 2 bases and J by 3 bases; unmatched bases: 8. CDR3 size: 15 residues. Here the CDR3 reads CASSFTSGTVYEQYF. The CDR3 region has the DNA TGCGCCAGCAGCTTCACTTCCGGGACAGTCTACGAGCAGTACTTC.

The chain uses TRBV29-1 and TRBJ1-1; 8 positions match TRBD1. Per the germline V gene, CDR1 is SQVTM and CDR2 is ANQGSEA. Trimming took 6 bases from V and 1 from J; bases not matched to a gene: 4. This CDR3 has 13 residues. CDR3: CSVADRGNTEAFF. As DNA, the CDR3 is TGCAGCGTCGCCGACAGGGGGAACACTGAAGCTTTCTTT.

The V and J genes are TRBV30 and TRBJ1-4, with D tentatively TRBD1 (6 bases). From germline, CDR1 is GTSNPN and CDR2 SVGIG (reference sequence). The CDR3 is made up of 11 amino acids. V was pared by 7 bases and J by 5 bases, with 8 bases between. This chain's CDR3 is CALDRNEKLFF. The CDR3 DNA sequence: TGTGCCTTGGACAGAAATGAAAAACTGTTTTTT.